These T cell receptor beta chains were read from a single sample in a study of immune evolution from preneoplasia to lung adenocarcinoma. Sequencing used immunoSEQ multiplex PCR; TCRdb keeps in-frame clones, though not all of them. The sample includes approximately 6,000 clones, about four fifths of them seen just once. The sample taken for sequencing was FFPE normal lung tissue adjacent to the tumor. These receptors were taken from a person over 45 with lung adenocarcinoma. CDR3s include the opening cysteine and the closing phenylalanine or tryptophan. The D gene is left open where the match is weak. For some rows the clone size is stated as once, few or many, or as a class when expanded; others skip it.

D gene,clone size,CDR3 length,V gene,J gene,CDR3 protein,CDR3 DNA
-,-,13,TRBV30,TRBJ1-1,CAWSVLREPEAFF,TGTGCCTGGAGTGTTCTCAGGGAACCTGAAGCTTTCTTT
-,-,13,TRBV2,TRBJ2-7,CASSEQGMNEQYF,TGTGCCAGCAGTGAGCAGGGAATGAACGAGCAGTACTTC
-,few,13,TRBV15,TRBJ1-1,CATSRTQYTEAFF,TGTGCCACCAGCAGAACTCAGTACACTGAAGCTTTCTTT
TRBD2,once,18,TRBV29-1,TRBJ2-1,CSVETGIPGLAGDNEQFF,TGCAGCGTTGAGACAGGGATCCCCGGCCTAGCGGGAGACAACGAGCAGTTCTTC
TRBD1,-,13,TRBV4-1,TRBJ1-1,CASSHRQGGEAFF,TGCGCCAGCAGCCATCGACAGGGGGGTGAGGCTTTCTTT
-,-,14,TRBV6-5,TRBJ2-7,CASKTSRTSREQYF,TGTGCCAGCAAGACGAGCCGCACCTCGCGGGAGCAGTACTTC
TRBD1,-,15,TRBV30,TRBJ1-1,CAWSLGDRDDTEAFF,TGTGCCTGGAGTCTAGGGGACAGGGATGACACTGAAGCTTTCTTT
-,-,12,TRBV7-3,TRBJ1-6,CASSPGNSPLHF,TGTGCCAGCAGCCCGGGGAATTCACCCCTCCACTTT
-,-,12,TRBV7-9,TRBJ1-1,CASSSGKTEAFF,TGTGCCAGCAGCTCCGGCAAGACGGAAGCTTTCTTT
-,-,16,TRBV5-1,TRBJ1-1,CASGPELRGPNTEAFF,TGCGCCAGCGGACCAGAGCTGAGGGGACCGAACACTGAAGCTTTCTTT
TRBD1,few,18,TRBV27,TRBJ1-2,CASSSGQGAPVANYGYTF,TGTGCCAGCAGTTCCGGACAGGGGGCGCCTGTCGCTAACTATGGCTACACCTTC
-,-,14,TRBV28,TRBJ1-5,CASKHAWGNRPQHF,TGTGCCAGCAAGCACGCCTGGGGTAATCGGCCCCAGCATTTT
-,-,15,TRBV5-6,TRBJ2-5,CASSLINGRTETQYF,TGTGCCAGCAGCTTGATCAACGGCAGGACGGAGACCCAGTACTTC
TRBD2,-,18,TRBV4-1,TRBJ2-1,CASSQARTSGFSYNEQFF,TGCGCCAGCAGCCAGGCAAGGACTAGCGGGTTCTCCTACAATGAGCAGTTCTTC
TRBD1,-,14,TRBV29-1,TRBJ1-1,CSVGAGGANTEAFF,TGCAGCGTTGGGGCAGGGGGCGCGAACACTGAAGCTTTCTTT
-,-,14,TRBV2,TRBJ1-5,CASSGAASNQPQHF,TGTGCCAGCAGTGGGGCAGCGAGCAATCAGCCCCAGCATTTT
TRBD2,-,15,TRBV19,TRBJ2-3,CASSISGSTTDTQYF,TGTGCCAGTAGTATTAGCGGGAGTACGACAGATACGCAGTATTTT
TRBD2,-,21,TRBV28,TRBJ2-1,CASSTFRTSGRYPSSYNEQFF,TGTGCCAGCAGTACGTTTCGGACTAGCGGGAGGTACCCAAGCTCCTACAATGAGCAGTTCTTC
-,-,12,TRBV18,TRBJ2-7,CASSRTVDEQYF,TGTGCCAGCTCTCGGACTGTTGACGAGCAGTACTTC
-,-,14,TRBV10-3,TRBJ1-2,CAITQRGGNYGYTF,TGTGCCATCACCCAGCGGGGGGGCAACTATGGCTACACCTTC
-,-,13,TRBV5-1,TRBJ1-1,CASSSPGQPEAFF,TGCGCCAGCAGCTCCCCCGGACAACCCGAAGCTTTCTTT
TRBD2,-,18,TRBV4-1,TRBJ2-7,CASSQGSGTSGIKYEQYF,TGCGCCAGCAGCCAAGGTTCCGGGACTAGCGGAATTAAATACGAGCAGTACTTC
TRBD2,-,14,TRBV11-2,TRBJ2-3,CASSLGSGADTQYF,TGTGCCAGCAGCTTAGGGAGCGGGGCAGATACGCAGTATTTT